This T cell receptor (beta chain) originates from a study of tumor-infiltrating lymphocytes in glioblastoma multiforme. Multiple V-beta primers and a C-beta primer amplified TCRB from RNA. A C-beta primer primed TCRB cDNA from 0.4 to 0.6 ug RNA. These TCRB libraries lack any described unique molecular identifiers. TCRdb used MiXCR to reprocess the multiplex PCR reads, holding one entry per CDR3 protein. The repertoire holds nearly 15,000 distinct CDR3 sequences, with 60% to 75% as singletons. Points on this clonotype: Its matching antigen is unknown.

CDR3 length: 13 amino acids. Germline V gene data show CDR1 as DFQATT and CDR2 as SNEGSKA (reference sequence). Trimming removed 5 bases from V and 3 bases from J; junction bases left unmatched: 2. Overall study results and limits: T cells were not sorted into functional subsets.

This TCR derives from a male donor with glioblastoma. The sample consisted of brain tumor tissue. The chain couples TRBV20-1 to TRBJ2-3; 10 nucleotides line up with TRBD2. CDR3 sequence reads: CSASSGSTDTQYF. The DNA of the CDR3 is TGCAGTGCTTCTAGCGGGAGTACAGATACGCAGTATTTT.